This T cell receptor beta chain was recovered during a study of blood T cell repertoires in COVID-19. In the original workflow: Amplifying reference gene primers gave estimates of nucleated cell counts. Some clones are missing from TCRdb's copy, which holds only in-frame ones; the method was immunoSEQ multiplex PCR. That table furnishes V, J and clone size, whereas the DNA furnished D and trimming. The sample records some 48,000 clones, approximately 79% being singletons. Germline V gene data show CDR1 as MDHEN and CDR2 as SYDVKM. The CDR3 spans 14 residues. The ends were cut back, 6 bases at V and 4 bases at J, with 15 bases in the middle.

The sample was peripheral blood. The chain has TRBV28 and TRBJ1-2; D is perhaps TRBD1 (6 bases). This receptor was identified in a human donor in a cohort sampled during active COVID-19. The CDR3: CASSSGQFTYGYTF. CDR3 DNA: TGTGCCAGCAGCTCCGGACAGTTCACCTATGGCTACACCTTC.